These 29 T cell receptor beta chains originate from one sample sequenced in a study of T cells in Graves' hyperthyroidism and ophthalmopathy. Amplification yielded TCR beta CDR3 regions, with RNA transcripts as the source. A set of HTBI primers served as the primers for a first-round RT-PCR of the TCR CDR3. Each CDR3 protein is one row after TCRdb ran MiXCR on the multiplex PCR reads. The table records hundreds of thousands of distinct CDR3 sequences, 15% to 20% of them present only once. The sample was blood. Every receptor here comes from a woman aged 30 to 39 with Graves' hyperthyroidism.

There are many counts of this clonotype. The chain has TRBV5-5 and TRBJ2-1, with D unclear. The CDR3 runs 15 residues. V shed 1 base and J shed 2 bases, with 10 bases lying between them. Germline-derived CDR1 and CDR2 are SGHKS and YYEKEE (reference sequence). The CDR3 reads CASSLLGGTYNEQFF. In DNA form, the CDR3 reads TGTGCCAGCAGCTTGTTGGGCGGAACCTACAATGAGCAGTTCTTC.

This clonotype was detected many times. The rearrangement joins TRBV9 to TRBJ2-1, with a tentative D call TRBD1 (5 bases). Germline V CDR1 and CDR2: SGDLS, YYNGEE. Trimming took off 5 bases at V and 0 bases at J, with 12 bases between the two ends. The CDR3 is 15 residues long. CDR3 loop: CASSPTGSSYNEQFF. CDR3 sequence (DNA): TGTGCCAGCAGTCCAACAGGAAGCTCCTACAATGAGCAGTTCTTC. The complete variable domain, with remaining parts taken from reference TRBV9 and TRBJ2-1, reads DSGVTQTPKHLITATGQRVTLRCSPRSGDLSVYWYQQSLDQGLQFLIQYYNGEERAKGNILERFSAQQFPDLHSELNLSSLELGDSALYFCASSPTGSSYNEQFFGPGTRLTVL.

This clonotype turned up a few times. The gene calls are TRBV30 and TRBJ2-3; possibly TRBD2 for D (5 bases). The CDR3 contains 15 residues. Germline V gives CDR1 GTSNPN, CDR2 SVGIG (reference sequence). With 2 bases removed from V and 2 bases from J, the gap between germline ends came to 14 bases. CDR3 nucleotide sequence: TGTGCCTGGAGTTTGGACTCCCGCACCACAGATACGCAGTATTTT. It encodes CAWSLDSRTTDTQYF.

Ten or more counts support this clonotype. The V and J genes are TRBV30 and TRBJ2-7, with TRBD2 identical over 7 bases. Looked up from germline, CDR1 is GTSNPN and CDR2 is SVGIG (reference sequence). The length of the CDR3 is 14 residues. The trim removed 0 bases at V and 7 bases at J, leaving 9 bases unmatched. CDR3 sequence: CAWSVRGGSDEQYF. The CDR3 bases are TGTGCCTGGAGTGTACGCGGCGGGAGTGATGAGCAGTACTTC.

The V call is TRBV3-1, the J call TRBJ2-5, with D perhaps TRBD2 (6 bases). V lost 4 bases to trimming and J lost 2 bases, with 11 bases between them. Germline CDR1 reads LGHDT; CDR2 reads YNNKEL (reference sequence). The CDR3 runs to 14 residues. CDR3 residues: CASSPTRNQETQYF. CDR3 nucleotide sequence: TGTGCCAGCAGCCCGACTAGGAATCAAGAGACCCAGTACTTC.

This clonotype was picked up many times. The rearrangement joins TRBV20-1 to TRBJ2-7; D ambiguous. Germline values: CDR1 DFQATT, CDR2 SNEGSKA (reference sequence). The CDR3 runs 14 residues. V gave up 1 base and J gave up 1 base, with 11 bases separating them. The CDR3 DNA reads as TGCAGTGCTAGAGTGGGTCGTTTATCCTACGAGCAGTACTTC. Translation: CSARVGRLSYEQYF.

This clonotype was found a few times. The chain combines TRBV4-2 with TRBJ2-5; D possibly uses TRBD1 or TRBD2 (5 bases each). Trimming cost V 1 base and J 5 bases, with 23 bases left between them. Germline V gene data show CDR1 as LGHNA and CDR2 as YNFKEQ. This CDR3 contains 18 residues. DNA for the CDR3: TGTGCCAGCAGCCAAGGTCTCGGTCCGGGACGAACATGGGAGACCCAGTACTTC. Encoded protein: CASSQGLGPGRTWETQYF.

The CDR3 reads CASSSGAARSEQYF. In DNA form, the CDR3 reads TGTGCCAGCAGTTCGGGCGCGGCACGTAGCGAGCAGTACTTC. The J gene is TRBJ2-7, the V gene TRBV28; D not resolved. Germline CDR1 is MDHEN and CDR2 is SYDVKM. The CDR3 loop spans 14 amino acids. The V gene lost 4 bases and the J gene lost 6 bases, with 16 bases spanning the gap. The entire variable domain, with the rest obtained from reference TRBV28 and TRBJ2-7, is as follows: DVKVTQSSRYLVKRTGEKVFLECVQDMDHENMFWYRQDPGLGLRLIYFSYDVKMKEKGDIPEGYSVSREKKERFSLILESASTNQTSMYLCASSSGAARSEQYFGPGTRLTVT.

In this sample, this clonotype turned up many times. The rearrangement joins TRBV18 to TRBJ1-1, with D possibly TRBD1 on 6 matching bases. Germline assignment: CDR1 KGHSH and CDR2 LQKENI. The CDR3 extends over 13 amino acids. V was clipped by 3 bases and J by 3 bases, with 8 bases between them. The CDR3 DNA sequence: TGTGCCAGCTCACCCGGGACACACACTGAAGCTTTCTTT. Translated, it gives CASSPGTHTEAFF.

This clonotype has at least ten counts. The chain is built from TRBV20-1 and TRBJ2-7; 10 nucleotides agree with TRBD2. Trimming at V came to 3 bases and at J to 3 bases, leaving 5 bases not matched to a gene. The V gene's germline CDR1 is DFQATT and CDR2 SNEGSKA (reference sequence). The CDR3 consists of 14 residues. In nucleotides, the CDR3 is TGCAGTGCTAGGGAACTAGCGGGATACTACGAGCAGTACTTC. This encodes CSARELAGYYEQYF.

For this clonotype: This could be a read error, since a much larger clone is one nucleotide away. This rearrangement joins TRBV7-2 to TRBJ2-3, with 7 bases fitting TRBD2. Germline V gives CDR1 SGHTA, CDR2 FQGNSA. CDR3 length: 16 amino acids. The V gene end was trimmed by 0 bases and the J gene end by 2 bases; junction bases not matched to a gene: 5. The CDR3, as DNA: TGTGCCAGCAGCTTAGCATCAGCGGGGACCACAGATACGCAGTATTTT. The encoded protein is CASSLASAGTTDTQYF.

There are a few counts of this clonotype. This chain uses TRBV18 with TRBJ2-1; D uncertain. The CDR3 runs to 11 residues. Germline values: CDR1 KGHSH, CDR2 LQKENI. The V gene lost 4 bases and the J gene lost 10 bases, with 8 bases spanning the gap. CDR3 sequence: CASSLSMEQFF. The CDR3 region has the DNA TGTGCCAGCTCACTATCCATGGAGCAGTTCTTC. Together with reference TRBV18 and TRBJ2-1, the CDR3 gives the full variable domain: NAGVMQNPRHLVRRRGQEARLRCSPMKGHSHVYWYRQLPEEGLKFMVYLQKENIIDESGMPKERFSAEFPKEGPSILRIQQVVRGDSAAYFCASSLSMEQFFGPGTRLTVL.

The chain links TRBV4-2 to TRBJ2-1; 13 nucleotides align to TRBD2. The V and J ends lost 2 bases and 6 bases, in that order; junction bases with no gene match: 4. CDR1 and CDR2 (germline): LGHNA, YNFKEQ. The CDR3 contains 16 residues. This chain's CDR3 is CASSQSGTSGINEQFF. CDR3 DNA: TGTGCCAGCAGCCAATCCGGGACTAGCGGGATCAATGAGCAGTTCTTC.

This clonotype was counted only a few times. The chain joins TRBV9 to TRBJ1-3; D call uncertain. The ends were cut back, 3 bases at V and 2 bases at J, with 9 bases in the middle. Germline V gene data show CDR1 as SGDLS and CDR2 as YYNGEE. The CDR3 runs 14 residues. The CDR3 sequence: CASSALSAGNTIYF. The CDR3 coding sequence is TGTGCCAGCAGCGCGTTGAGCGCTGGAAACACCATATATTTT. The full variable domain, rest sourced from reference TRBV9 and TRBJ1-3, is DSGVTQTPKHLITATGQRVTLRCSPRSGDLSVYWYQQSLDQGLQFLIQYYNGEERAKGNILERFSAQQFPDLHSELNLSSLELGDSALYFCASSALSAGNTIYFGEGSWLTVV.

This clonotype was recorded at least ten times. J is TRBJ2-3 and V is TRBV7-8; D uncertain. The CDR3 is 14 residues long. V lost 1 base and J lost 2, with 7 bases in between. Germline V CDR1 and CDR2: SGHVS, FQNEAQ. The CDR3 here is CASSLEAHTDTQYF. Here the CDR3 DNA reads TGTGCCAGCAGCTTAGAAGCCCACACAGATACGCAGTATTTT.

This clonotype was counted ten times or more. The chain is built from TRBV28 and TRBJ2-5; the D gene is possibly TRBD1 (6 bases). Trimming left V 1 base short and J 5 bases short, with 14 bases between. From germline, CDR1 is MDHEN and CDR2 SYDVKM. The CDR3 has 15 amino acids. DNA for the CDR3: TGTGCCAGCAGTTTATTTTCAGGGGATCCGGAGACCCAGTACTTC. Amino acid sequence: CASSLFSGDPETQYF.

This clonotype was picked up a small number of times. The J gene is TRBJ1-5, the V gene TRBV7-3; 8 bases map to TRBD1. V dropped 5 bases and J dropped 4; count of bases not matched to a gene: 10. CDR3 length equals 16 residues. Germline V gene lookup returns CDR1 SGHTA and CDR2 FQGTGA. In DNA, the CDR3 is TGTGCCAGCAGCCCCCCGGGACAGGTGACAAATCAGCCCCAGCATTTT. Amino acids: CASSPPGQVTNQPQHF.

About this clonotype itself: This may arise from a read error, as a much more abundant clone is one base away. The V call is TRBV5-1, the J call TRBJ2-1; no clear D. The DNA end lines up better with TRBJ2-7; the J call may be wrong. Germline assignment: CDR1 SGHRS and CDR2 YFSETQ. This CDR3 is built from 12 residues. The CDR3 DNA reads as TGCGCCAGCAGCCACCCGTACAATGAGCAGTACTTC. Translating gives CASSHPYNEQYF.

This clonotype was counted many times. The chain employs TRBV7-9 and TRBJ2-1; 13 positions agree with TRBD2. With V trimmed by 5 bases and J by 10 bases, 5 bases remained unmatched. CDR1 is SEHNR, CDR2 FQNEAQ, per germline (reference sequence). This CDR3 region has 14 residues. The CDR3, as DNA: TGTGCCAGCAGCAAAGGACTAGCGGGAGACGAGCAGTTCTTC. Amino acid sequence: CASSKGLAGDEQFF.

The chain combines TRBV28 with TRBJ1-5; D might be TRBD1 (6 bases). Germline CDR1 and CDR2: MDHEN and SYDVKM. The CDR3 totals 17 residues. V lost 6 bases, J lost 0 bases, and 18 bases lay in between. The CDR3 reads CASRQPPDSYSNQPQHF. In nucleotides, the CDR3 is TGTGCCAGCAGACAACCTCCGGACAGCTATAGCAATCAGCCCCAGCATTTT.

The chain recombines TRBV6-1 with TRBJ2-3; D remains unclear. Germline CDR1 is MNHNS and CDR2 is SASEGT. V gave up 3 bases and J gave up 3 bases, with 7 bases separating them. CDR3 size: 13 residues. CDR3 amino acids: CASSDDLTDTQYF. The DNA of the CDR3 is TGTGCCAGCAGTGACGATCTTACAGATACGCAGTATTTT.

This clonotype came up many times. V usage is TRBV24-1 and J usage is TRBJ1-5, with D maybe TRBD1 (6 bases). V was cut by 3 bases and J by 1 base, with 15 bases left in between. The CDR3 length is 17 residues. The germline CDR1 and CDR2 sequences are KGHDR and SFDVKD. In DNA form, the CDR3 reads TGTGCCACCAGTGATGAGTTTGGGGGCATAAGCAATCAGCCCCAGCATTTT. Translated, it gives CATSDEFGGISNQPQHF.

This clonotype was counted a few times. V gene TRBV30 combines with J gene TRBJ1-1; D remains ambiguous. The germline V gene encodes CDR1 GTSNPN and CDR2 SVGIG (reference sequence). This CDR3 spans 13 amino acids. Trimming took off 2 bases at V and 1 base at J, with 8 bases between the two ends. The CDR3 nucleotides read TGTGCCTGGAGTAGGCAGCAGAACACTGAAGCTTTCTTT. Translated, it gives CAWSRQQNTEAFF.

The gene calls are TRBV7-9 and TRBJ2-3; D possibly corresponds to TRBD1 (5 bases). The CDR3 has 15 amino acids. V was cut by 5 bases and J by 2 bases, with 14 bases left in between. Germline CDR1 and CDR2: SEHNR and FQNEAQ (reference sequence). In DNA form, the CDR3 reads TGTGCCAGCAGCCCATCTTTGGGGCTCACAGATACGCAGTATTTT. Residues: CASSPSLGLTDTQYF.

This clonotype was picked up a small number of times. The rearrangement joins TRBV13 to TRBJ2-2; 9 nucleotides line up with TRBD1. There are 16 residues in the CDR3. CDR1 and CDR2 (germline): PRHDT, FYEKMQ (reference sequence). Trimming removed 1 base from V and 7 bases from J; junction bases left unmatched: 7. CDR3 sequence reads: CASSLEGTGKIGELFF. In DNA, the CDR3 is TGTGCCAGCAGCTTAGAAGGGACAGGGAAGATCGGGGAGCTGTTTTTT.

V and J are TRBV7-2 and TRBJ2-7; 7 positions agree with TRBD2. The germline V gene has CDR1 SGHTA and CDR2 FQGNSA. The CDR3 length is 15 residues. V lost 1 base to trimming and J lost 2 bases; unmatched junction nucleotides: 5. The CDR3 reads CASSLGLASPYEQYF. CDR3 in DNA: TGTGCCAGCAGCTTAGGACTAGCCTCCCCCTACGAGCAGTACTTC. The full variable domain, in which reference TRBV7-2 and TRBJ2-7 provide the parts outside the CDR3, is GAGVSQSPSNKVTEKGKDVELRCDPISGHTALYWYRQSLGQGLEFLIYFQGNSAPDKSGLPSDRFSAERTGGSVSTLTIQRTQQEDSAVYLCASSLGLASPYEQYFGPGTRLTVT.

There are many counts of this clonotype. The V call is TRBV28, the J call TRBJ2-7; 7 positions agree with TRBD2. The CDR3 runs to 14 residues. Per germline, CDR1 MDHEN and CDR2 SYDVKM. The V gene end was trimmed by 6 bases and the J gene end by 2 bases; junction bases not matched to a gene: 7. The CDR3 DNA reads TGTGCCAGCAGCCCCGGGACTATCGCCTACGAGCAGTACTTC. This gives the protein CASSPGTIAYEQYF. The whole variable domain, filled in from reference TRBV28 and TRBJ2-7, reads DVKVTQSSRYLVKRTGEKVFLECVQDMDHENMFWYRQDPGLGLRLIYFSYDVKMKEKGDIPEGYSVSREKKERFSLILESASTNQTSMYLCASSPGTIAYEQYFGPGTRLTVT.

This clonotype has only a few counts. The chain links TRBV19 to TRBJ2-3, with 8 bases identical to TRBD1. Germline V gene lookup returns CDR1 LNHDA and CDR2 SQIVND (reference sequence). The CDR3 contains 17 residues. V was clipped by 4 bases and J by 0 bases; unmatched bases: 9. CDR3 sequence: CASSRSRQGRSTDTQYF. The CDR3, as DNA: TGTGCCAGTAGTAGATCCCGACAGGGGCGAAGCACAGATACGCAGTATTTT.

This clonotype was detected ten times or more. The chain couples TRBV7-8 to TRBJ1-2, with TRBD1 matching over 7 bases. V was pared by 5 bases and J by 7 bases, with 10 bases of the junction left unmatched. The CDR3 covers 14 residues. Looked up from germline, CDR1 is SGHVS and CDR2 is FQNEAQ. CDR3 coding DNA: TGTGCCAGCAGCCGGGACAGAGCTTCGATTGGCTACACCTTC. This gives the protein CASSRDRASIGYTF.